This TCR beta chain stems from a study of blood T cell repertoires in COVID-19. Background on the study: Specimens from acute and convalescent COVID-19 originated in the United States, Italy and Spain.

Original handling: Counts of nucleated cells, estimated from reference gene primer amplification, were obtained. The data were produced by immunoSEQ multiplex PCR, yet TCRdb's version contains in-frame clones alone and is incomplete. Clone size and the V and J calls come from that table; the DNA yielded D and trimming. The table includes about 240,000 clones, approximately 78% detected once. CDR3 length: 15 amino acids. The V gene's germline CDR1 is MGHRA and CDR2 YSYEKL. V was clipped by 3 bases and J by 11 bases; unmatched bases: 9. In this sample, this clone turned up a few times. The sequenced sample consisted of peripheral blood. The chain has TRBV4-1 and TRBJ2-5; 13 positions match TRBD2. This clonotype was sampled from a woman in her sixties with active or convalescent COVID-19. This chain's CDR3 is CASSQTGTSGTPQYF. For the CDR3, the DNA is TGCGCCAGCAGCCAGACCGGGACTAGCGGGACACCTCAGTACTTC.